What follows are 8 T cell receptor beta chains derived from one specimen sequenced in a study (dated by TCRdb to 2016 to 2017). The library was prepared using RT-PCR. The instrument given in TCRdb is Illumina MiSeq. In-frame beta chains were kept once TCRdb had trimmed the public reads at Q25 with fastp and called clones with MiXCR. Rows with a matching CDR3 protein are joined into one entry that keeps the most common DNA and genes. This sample comprises about 680,000 distinct CDR3 sequences, 13% to 15% of them detected only once. The top ten hold roughly 3.9% of the sample. The source material was memory CD4+ T cells from blood. These receptor sequences come from a female donor in good health, serving as a healthy control.

This clonotype was recorded many times. V usage is TRBV9 and J usage is TRBJ2-1; no clear D gene. V was shortened by 5 bases and J by 10 bases, with 16 bases between the two germline ends. Germline-derived CDR1 and CDR2 are SGDLS and YYNGEE. The CDR3 spans 13 residues. The CDR3, as DNA: TGTGCCAGCAGTGTCCCCCCCGTCGAGGAGCAGTTCTTC. Its translation is CASSVPPVEEQFF.

This clonotype was seen repeatedly, ten times or more. The chain joins TRBV5-1 to TRBJ2-3; D call uncertain. CDR3 length: 14 residues. From germline, CDR1 is SGHRS and CDR2 YFSETQ. Trimming removed 4 bases from V and 7 bases from J, with 16 bases in between. DNA of the CDR3: TGCGCCAGCAGCCCTGAGAGAGGTCGGCATACGCAGTATTTT. It yields the protein CASSPERGRHTQYF. The full variable domain, with the rest looked up from reference TRBV5-1 and TRBJ2-3, is KAGVTQTPRYLIKTRGQQVTLSCSPISGHRSVSWYQQTPGQGLQFLFEYFSETQRNKGNFPGRFSGRQFSNSRSEMNVSTLELGDSALYLCASSPERGRHTQYFGPGTRLTVL.

This clonotype was picked up a small number of times. V gene TRBV15 combines with J gene TRBJ1-1; D is unclear. The CDR3 is 15 residues long. Germline-derived CDR1 and CDR2 are LNHNV and YYDKDF (reference sequence). Trimming pared 0 bases from V and 1 base from J, leaving 9 bases between. CDR3: CATSRDSRANTEAFF. CDR3 nucleotides: TGTGCCACCAGCAGAGATTCTCGGGCGAACACTGAAGCTTTCTTT.

This clonotype has ten or more counts. The chain has TRBV20-1 and TRBJ1-1; D may be TRBD1 (6 bases). The CDR3 runs 13 residues. Germline V gene data show CDR1 as DFQATT and CDR2 as SNEGSKA (reference sequence). V gave up 3 bases and J gave up 5 bases, with 13 bases separating them. CDR3 residues: CSASEGVGTEAFF. The CDR3 DNA sequence: TGCAGTGCTAGTGAGGGGGTAGGGACTGAAGCTTTCTTT.

This clonotype showed up many times. V usage is TRBV20-1 and J usage is TRBJ1-1; D remains ambiguous. Germline assignment: CDR1 DFQATT and CDR2 SNEGSKA (reference sequence). V dropped 6 bases and J dropped 1 base, with 15 bases sitting between them. The CDR3 is 14 amino acids. The CDR3 coding sequence is TGCAGTGCCAAAGGCCTTGCAGGGAACACTGAAGCTTTCTTT. It translates to CSAKGLAGNTEAFF.

There are a few counts of this clonotype. The chain joins TRBV12-3 or TRBV12-4 to TRBJ2-7; 9 bases are a match to TRBD2. This CDR3 comprises 13 residues. V dropped 5 bases and J dropped 2; count of bases not matched to a gene: 1. CDR3 protein: CASSSGRPYEQYF. The CDR3 DNA reads TGTGCCAGCAGTAGCGGGAGGCCCTACGAGCAGTACTTC.

This rearrangement joins TRBV6-6 to TRBJ1-2; D unresolved. Trimming removed 7 bases at V and 6 bases at J, with 12 bases between. Germline lookup yields CDR1 MNHNY and CDR2 SVGAGI (reference sequence). The CDR3 spans 12 residues. CDR3 DNA: TGTGCCAGCACTTGGGTTGGAAATGGCTACACCTTC. Residues: CASTWVGNGYTF.

This clonotype has more than one count but fewer than ten. V is TRBV20-1 and J is TRBJ2-3; 13 positions match TRBD2. There are 18 residues in the CDR3. CDR1 is DFQATT and CDR2 is SNEGSKA in the germline V gene (reference sequence). V trimming: 5 bases; J trimming: 0 bases; junction bases outside the gene matches: 11. CDR3 DNA: TGCAGTGCTGGAGGGGGGACTAGCGGGGTCACTAGCACAGATACGCAGTATTTT. Amino acid sequence: CSAGGGTSGVTSTDTQYF.